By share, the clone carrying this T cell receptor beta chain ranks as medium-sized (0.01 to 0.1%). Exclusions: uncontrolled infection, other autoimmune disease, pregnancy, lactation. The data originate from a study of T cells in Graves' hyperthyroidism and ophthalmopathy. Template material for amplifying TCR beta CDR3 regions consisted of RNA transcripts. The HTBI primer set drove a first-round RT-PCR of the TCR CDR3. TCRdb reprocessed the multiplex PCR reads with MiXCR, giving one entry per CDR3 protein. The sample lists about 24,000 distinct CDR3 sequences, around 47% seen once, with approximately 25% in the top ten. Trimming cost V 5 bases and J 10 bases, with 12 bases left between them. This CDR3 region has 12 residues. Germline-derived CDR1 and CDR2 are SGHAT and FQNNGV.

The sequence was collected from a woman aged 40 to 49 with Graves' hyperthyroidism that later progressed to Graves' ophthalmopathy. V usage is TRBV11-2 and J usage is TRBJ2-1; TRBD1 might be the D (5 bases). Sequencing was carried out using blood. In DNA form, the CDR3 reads TGTGCCAGCAGCCCCGGAGCAGGGGAGCAGTTCTTC. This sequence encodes CASSPGAGEQFF.